Given below is one T cell receptor (beta chain) in context. Its recognized antigen is unknown. Per-nucleotide qualities are absent, and no much larger clonotype sits a single base away. This entry comes from a study of shared clonotypes between healthy human individuals (dated by TCRdb to 2020 to 2022). Study-wide context: A couple of women and three men aged 18 to 49 years were included in the cohort. Blood TCR repertoires of four to six healthy adults were deeply sequenced to estimate repertoire size and the extent of clonotype sharing between individuals. Per donor, three plates each were used for CD4 naive and CD4 memory, two for CD8 naive, and one for CD8 memory. To increase sequencing depth and limit assay-specific biases, TCR repertoire library preparation and sequencing were carried out by different laboratories using diverse techniques. Leukapheresis yielded between about 0.94 and 9.5 billion PBMCs per donor. The paper's findings and limits, for the study overall: Pairwise subsampling indicated that sequencing depth was expected to affect the degree of clonotype sharing among donors. Compared with non-shared clonotypes, the clonotypes found in all four sorted-subset donors had higher generation probabilities. Sharing across several donors was observed for 5% to 6.5% of naive CD4, 3% to 3.5% of naive CD8, around 2.5% of memory CD4, and roughly 0.43% of memory CD8 clonotypes. Only blood was sampled, and tissue TCR repertoires likely differ from those in blood. Estimated clonotype richness was generally larger for naive than for memory subsets. Because the study included a small number of donors, the genetic and exposure-history diversity represented was limited. Rarefaction of sorted-subset datasets indicated incomplete sequencing despite the large sequencing depth.

Trimmed from V: 2 bases; trimmed from J: 8 bases; junction bases lacking a gene match: 10. The CDR3 starts with the cysteine, ends with the phenylalanine, and has 16 residues. Just CDR3 DNA is preserved here, 48 bases in frame from base 1. CDR1 and CDR2 are drawn from the germline V gene: MNHNS, SASEGT. Using the deep immunoSEQ assay, TCR CDR3 regions were amplified from genomic DNA by multiplex PCR. Extracted genomic DNA from each cell subset was distributed evenly across all wells of several immunoSEQ 96-well plates, and each plate was treated as a replicate. For sorted subsets, around 200 ng genomic DNA, equal to 30,000 to 35,000 T cell genomes, was loaded into each replicate PCR. The purified libraries were quantified using a Qubit 3.0 fluorometer, sized with a Bioanalyzer 2100, and then quantified again using the KAPA Library Quantification kit. A separate single-read 150-cycle Illumina NextSeq 550 flow cell was used to sequence each immunoSEQ 96-well plate. As for how the authors treated the data: Because the immunoSEQ output included only junctional sequences and no quality scores, the filtering could not be the same as the filtering used for full-length reads. To assign V/J genes and CDR3, sequences were annotated against IMGT germline references using PyIR, a Python wrapper for IgBLAST v1.9. Any read was removed if the V/J assignment was weak (E-value above 1e-6), the CDR3 was missing, or the read contained stop codons, out-of-frame junctions, or ambiguous translated residues. V3J clonotypes were defined as sequences sharing the same inferred V gene, J gene, and CDR3 amino acid sequence. Percentage overlap between repertoires was calculated by dividing the number of shared unique clonotypes by the size of the smaller repertoire. Richness of each repertoire was evaluated using RTK rarefaction, the Chao1 estimator, and Recon v2.1 estimates of unobserved clonotypes. Generation probabilities were computed with OLGA for all TCRbeta clonotypes obtained by the gDNA method from several donors. Sourced from immuneACCESS, this table was stored by TCRdb with only in-frame sequences that have V and J called. A share of the clones is absent; for the studies checked, an unresolved V gene accounts for under half, and the remainder has no known explanation. V and J calls and clone size are those listed in that table; D and trimming were worked out from the DNA. The sample profile shows around 2,000,000 clones; about 95% of them were found once. 0.13% of the sample rests with the top ten.

Healthy HIV-negative adults with no recently reported acute infections or vaccinations were included as donors. Every donor was a Caucasian adult living in Nashville, Tennessee, USA. Magnetic negative selection was used to enrich CD4+ T cells, after which naive cells were positively selected on CD45RA and the negative fraction became the memory subset. Blood was obtained by leukapheresis, after which PBMCs were separated by Ficoll-Histopaque density gradient centrifugation and cryopreserved in liquid nitrogen vapor phase. Analytical flow cytometry was used to check the purity and quantity of each magnetically sorted T cell population. Each sorted fraction had its genomic DNA isolated and then quantified by UV absorbance on a Nanodrop 2000c.

Recombination connected TRBV6-1 to TRBJ1-2; 11 junctional bases match TRBD1. Sequenced input: naive CD4+ T cells sorted from blood. In the paper's terms, the cell subset or site label means: CD45RA+ positively selected. The sequence came from a man in his late teens or twenties in good health. CDR3 sequence: CASSETLLDRGLGYTF. In nucleotide form, the sequence is TGTGCCAGCAGTGAAACCCTTTTGGACAGGGGGCTCGGCTACACCTTC.